This T cell receptor beta chain was sequenced for a study of control samples from healthy donors and cancer patients. The CDR3 runs 17 residues. The V end lost 3 bases, the J end lost 3 bases, and 15 bases lay between the germline ends. Germline CDR1 reads MGHRA; CDR2 reads YSYEKL. TCRdb's table, derived via immunoSEQ multiplex PCR, lists solely in-frame clones and lacks some. The sample consists of around 130,000 clones, roughly 88% of them appearing once. The TCR was taken from a man aged 50-59 years in good health. This rearrangement joins TRBV4-1 to TRBJ1-6, with a weak D call TRBD1 (5 bases). The sample comprised blood. The DNA for the CDR3 is TGCGCCAGCAGCCATGGAATCGGGACGGACTATAATTCACCCCTCCACTTT. Amino acid sequence: CASSHGIGTDYNSPLHF.